The T cell receptor (beta chain) under discussion was sequenced for a study of regulatory T cells in long-lasting Graves disease. Germline V gene sequence: CDR1 SGDLS, CDR2 YYNGEE. The CDR3 is 15 residues long. With V trimmed by 4 bases and J by 5 bases, 7 bases remained unmatched. HTBI primers from iRepertoire and Arm-PCR of CDR3 regions yielded the TCR beta libraries. TCRdb re-analysed the multiplex PCR reads in MiXCR, keeping a single row per CDR3 protein. The sample consists of roughly 610,000 distinct CDR3 sequences, around 15% of them appearing once. Indicated time point: newly diagnosed GD, antithyroid drugs for less than 3 months. Making the TCR library involved RNA that had been extracted from PBMCs. These data were also reused for a study on T cells in Graves' hyperthyroidism and ophthalmopathy.

The V call is TRBV9, the J call TRBJ2-1; 9 bases fit TRBD2. The clonotype originates from a woman aged 30 to 39 with Graves disease. Sequenced here: peripheral blood mononuclear cells (PBMCs), sampled at new diagnosis, from a patient treated with antithyroid drugs. The CDR3 loop is CASSTRLAANNEQFF. In DNA, the CDR3 is TGTGCCAGCAGCACTAGACTAGCGGCCAACAATGAGCAGTTCTTC. Full variable domain (missing parts from reference TRBV9 and TRBJ2-1): DSGVTQTPKHLITATGQRVTLRCSPRSGDLSVYWYQQSLDQGLQFLIQYYNGEERAKGNILERFSAQQFPDLHSELNLSSLELGDSALYFCASSTRLAANNEQFFGPGTRLTVL.